A single sample is the source of the 11 T cell receptor beta chains below, sequenced in a study of blood T cells in healthy people across ages. The second PCR ran roughly 6 to 11 cycles with a sample-barcoded 5' primer and J-beta primers. A single record per CDR3 protein comes from TCRdb applying MiXCR to the 5' RACE reads. The repertoire consists of under 1 million distinct CDR3 sequences, with under 45% occurring once and the leading ten covering approximately 19%. The sequencing sample was made of blood. The receptors shown here come from a man aged 55 to 70 in good health.

The CDR3 loop is CAIGTNTQETQYF. The CDR3 DNA reads as TGTGCCATTGGGACTAACACACAAGAGACCCAGTACTTC. The chain joins TRBV10-3 to TRBJ2-5; 7 bases are shared with TRBD2. Germline V gives CDR1 ENHRY, CDR2 SYGVKD. The CDR3 has 13 amino acids. The V segment lost 9 bases and the J segment 2 bases; nucleotides outside the gene matches: 6.

This clonotype turned up a few times. The V and J genes are TRBV20-1 and TRBJ2-1; 9 bases align to TRBD2. This CDR3 has 15 amino acids. The J segment lost 4 bases and the V segment lost 4 bases, leaving 8 bases of the junction unmatched. Germline V gives CDR1 DFQATT, CDR2 SNEGSKA (reference sequence). The CDR3 spells CSAKIAGVGYNEQFF. In DNA, the CDR3 is TGCAGTGCTAAAATAGCGGGGGTAGGATACAATGAGCAGTTCTTC.

The CDR3 sequence: CSVYRSDYGYTF. The CDR3 DNA reads as TGCAGCGTCTACAGGTCTGACTATGGCTACACCTTC. This chain joins TRBV29-1 and TRBJ1-2; possible D gene TRBD1, 5 bases. This CDR3 contains 12 residues. CDR1 is SQVTM and CDR2 is ANQGSEA in the germline V gene. V was pared by 6 bases and J by 3 bases, with 11 bases between.

This clonotype was observed a few times. Here the CDR3 DNA reads TGTGCCAGCAGCCAAGGTGGGAAAGATACGCAGTATTTT. Translating it yields CASSQGGKDTQYF. The chain recombines TRBV6-1 with TRBJ2-3; no clear D. Trimming took off 6 bases at V and 5 bases at J, with 12 bases between the two ends. CDR3 size: 13 residues. The germline V gene has CDR1 MNHNS and CDR2 SASEGT.

This clonotype was counted between two and nine times. This chain joins TRBV7-2 and TRBJ2-5; 8 bases line up with TRBD2. V was pared by 4 bases and J by 3 bases, with 10 bases of the junction left unmatched. CDR1 SGHTA and CDR2 FQGNSA come from the germline V gene. The CDR3 totals 16 residues. The CDR3 sequence: CASSSSGGLGEETQYF. The CDR3 region has the DNA TGTGCCAGCAGCTCTAGTGGGGGACTAGGGGAAGAGACCCAGTACTTC.

DNA for the CDR3: TGTGCCAGCAGCCATTTAAACGGGGGCCCCTACAATGAGCAGTTCTTC. This translates into CASSHLNGGPYNEQFF. This chain uses TRBV3-1 with TRBJ2-1; possibly TRBD1 or TRBD2 for D (6 bases each). The V gene lost 3 bases and the J gene lost 2 bases, with 14 bases spanning the gap. This CDR3 comprises 16 residues. Germline CDR1 LGHDT, CDR2 YNNKEL (reference sequence).

The rearrangement links TRBV20-1 to TRBJ2-4, with D possibly TRBD1 on 6 matching bases. Near its end, the DNA agrees better with TRBJ2-7, so the J call may be wrong. The CDR3 loop spans 15 amino acids. CDR1 and CDR2 (germline): DFQATT, SNEGSKA (reference sequence). The CDR3 bases are TGCAGTGCTAGGACCTCACAGGGCAGGGCGTCCGAGCAGTACTTC. This gives the protein CSARTSQGRASEQYF.

This chain joins TRBV6-6 and TRBJ1-4, with TRBD1 matching 7 bases. With 5 bases clipped from V and 7 bases from J, the junction kept 7 bases outside the gene matches. CDR3 length: 14 residues. Germline V gives CDR1 MNHNY, CDR2 SVGAGI (reference sequence). The CDR3 nucleotides read TGTGCCAGCAGTGACGAGACAGGGACTGAAAAACTGTTTTTT. Its translation is CASSDETGTEKLFF.

The chain recombines TRBV16 with TRBJ2-1; TRBD1 is a possible D gene (5 bases). The germline V and J ends were trimmed by 3 bases and 10 bases, with 13 bases remaining between them. This CDR3 is 13 amino acids long. Per germline, CDR1 KGHSY and CDR2 FQNENV. CDR3: CASSQGLPWEQFF. The CDR3 DNA follows: TGTGCCAGCAGCCAGGGGCTGCCCTGGGAGCAGTTCTTC.

The rearrangement links TRBV4-3 to TRBJ1-1; D is possibly TRBD1 (6 bases). The ends were cut back, 1 base at V and 5 bases at J, with 14 bases in the middle. The length of the CDR3 is 15 residues. Germline CDR1 is LGHNA and CDR2 is YSLEER. CDR3 sequence reads: CASSQGVRGRTEAFF. The CDR3 DNA sequence: TGCGCCAGCAGCCAAGGGGTTAGGGGGAGGACTGAAGCTTTCTTT.

This rearrangement joins TRBV5-1 to TRBJ2-7; D may be TRBD1 (5 bases). Germline lookup yields CDR1 SGHRS and CDR2 YFSETQ. Trimming took 1 base from V and 9 from J, leaving 14 bases between them. The CDR3 is made up of 13 amino acids. CDR3 nucleotide sequence: TGCGCCAGCAGCTTGACCCGGACATCGGGGCAGTACTTC. This translates into CASSLTRTSGQYF.